The T cell receptor (beta chain) under discussion was sequenced for a study of CD8 T cells in ankylosing spondylitis listed by TCRdb under 2017. For context, the study as a whole: To find TCR variants linked to disease, the study profiled T cell receptor beta repertoires in ankylosing spondylitis patients and healthy donors. Samples of peripheral blood were taken, and for ankylosing spondylitis patients, synovial fluid was collected as well. The whole study cohort included 108 healthy donors and 25 ankylosing spondylitis patients. On the study overall, not on this receptor specifically: Some motif variants had previously been reported in the synovial fluid and blood of reactive arthritis patients, which suggests shared mechanisms of disease initiation. The disease-linked clones had a CD8+ phenotype and were found at relatively low frequencies in peripheral blood. Blood from ankylosing spondylitis patients appeared to be characterized by a TCR beta motif made up of under ten highly homologous amino acid variants. The disease-linked clones were reported as significantly enriched in matched synovial fluid samples from ankylosing spondylitis patients.

Ten or more counts support this clonotype. The clone's antigen remains unknown. No per-base quality is available; no much larger clone lies one base away. The sequencer listed for this sample is Illumina HiSeq 2500. Quantitative 5'-RACE with molecular barcodes was used to prepare TCR beta libraries. The published analysis was carried out like this. Disease-linked TCR variants were identified with a new computational method built on a probabilistic model of VDJ rearrangement. TCRdb ran its own pipeline on the public reads, namely fastp trimming at Q25 and MiXCR clone calling, and kept in-frame beta chains. Merged by CDR3 protein, the rows form single entries marked with the most common genes and DNA. These V and J calls originate from TCRdb's pipeline instead of the authors' own analysis. The sample contains some 250,000 distinct CDR3 sequences, 24% of them found a single time. Around 0.64% of the sample is in the top ten clones.

The CDR3 runs 14 residues from the cysteine to the phenylalanine. Kept here is only the CDR3 DNA, which spans 42 bases and is read in frame from base 1. V was cut back by 4 bases and J by 4 bases, leaving a gap of 10 bases between them. As encoded in the germline V gene, CDR1 is MNHNS while CDR2 is SASEGT. The chain was built from TRBV6-1 and TRBJ1-4, with no confidently assigned D gene. The receptor was isolated from a male donor with ankylosing spondylitis or in good health (not recorded which). The sample comprised blood, either unsorted or a sorted T cell fraction (not recorded which). The DNA sequence follows: TGTGCCAGCAGTGCCGGACGGAATAATGAAAAACTGTTTTTT. It codes for CASSAGRNNEKLFF.